The sequence of this T cell receptor beta chain was determined in a study of beta chain features in type 1 diabetes. Study results and limitations: The study left unresolved whether HLA type influences TCRB rearrangement. The VDJ junctions of type 1 diabetes patients carried fewer insertions and more deletions. People with Type 1 diabetes carried modestly yet significantly shorter TCRB CDR3s in all four CD4+ subsets.

The CDR3 sequence is 11 residues long. Per germline, CDR1 SNHLY and CDR2 FYNNEI. Trimming took off 3 bases at V and 5 bases at J, with 2 bases between the two ends. As every portion of the isolated RNA was reverse transcribed, the sequencing read expressed TCRB transcripts. TCRdb's table, derived via immunoSEQ multiplex PCR, lists solely in-frame clones and lacks some. The sample holds hundreds of thousands of clones, 13% seen once. This clone was seen repeatedly, ten times or more. The antigen is undetermined. At the DNA level, this CDR3 is encoded by other sequences in the same sample as well. Around 100 mL of blood, on average, came from one heparinised draw per donor. A CD45RO/CCR7/CD25/CD127/CD95/CD27 panel sorted naive, central memory, regulatory and stem cell-like memory CD4+ cells.

Sequenced material: naive CD4+ T cells from blood. The receptor was isolated from a young man with type 1 diabetes. The chain recombines TRBV2 with TRBJ2-1; D call uncertain. The CDR3 sequence is CASSENNEQFF. In DNA, the CDR3 is TGTGCCAGCAGTGAGAACAATGAGCAGTTCTTC.